Detailed here is one TCR beta chain. Its specific antigen is unknown. Base qualities were left out, and no much larger clone turns up one base away. The data were obtained in a study of OX40 agonist ivuxolimab in advanced cancers. Background for the entire study: Ivuxolimab was an agonistic, fully human IgG2 monoclonal antibody directed against OX40 (CD134), a costimulatory receptor. The paper reports the monotherapy dose-escalation portion (N of about 50 patients) of the phase I ivuxolimab trial. Peripheral TCRbeta sequencing aimed to test whether ivuxolimab altered TCR sequence diversity and caused clonal T-cell expansion. Patients were allowed to have had prior anti-PD-1, anti-PD-L1 or anti-CTLA-4 therapy, and 30% to 50% of the dose-escalation patients had previously received checkpoint inhibitors. Partial responses occurred in three dose-escalation patients: two with cutaneous melanoma and one with hepatocellular carcinoma. In the dose-escalation cohort, around four fifths of patients were male, and the mean age was approximately 60 years with a range of roughly 20 to 79. Intravenous ivuxolimab was administered to patients every 2 weeks at six dose levels: 0.01, 0.1, 0.3, 1.5, 3 and 10 mg/kg. Of the 50 to 55 dose-escalation patients, hepatocellular carcinoma was present in about 20, melanoma in approximately 15, renal cell carcinoma in 9 and head and neck cancer in 9. Beyond this particular receptor, the publication reports: The antigen specificity of the clonally expanded peripheral T cells was not determined. On average, CD8+ T cells showed more expanded clones than CD4+ T cells after ivuxolimab. Low levels of normalized T-cell clonal expansion were also shown by some nonresponding patients. Clonal expansion of both CD4+ and CD8+ blood T cells was observed from baseline to week 6 at doses 0.1 to 3.0 mg/kg. Partial responders in the 0.1-3.0 mg/kg groups had among the lowest normalized peripheral clonal expansion, especially among CD8+ T cells.

Genomic DNA was extracted from sorted cells for sequencing of the TCRbeta CDR3 region. The immunoSEQ Assay was used to sequence the TCRbeta CDR3 regions. TCRdb mirrors the immuneACCESS table, restricted to in-frame sequences. Some clones are absent from its copies; in checked studies, under half trace to an unresolved V gene, and the reason for the others is unknown. Recorded for this sample are over 50,000 clones; about 91% of them occurred a single time. The ten most abundant clones make up over 15% of the sample. Patients with autoimmune disease history or receiving systemic immunosuppression were excluded from the trial. Peripheral blood for TCR sequencing was drawn from every dose cohort at baseline, at cycle 4 day 1 and at cycle 7 day 1. The samples were drawn from a first-in-human, open-label, multicenter phase I dose-escalation trial of ivuxolimab. Adults with locally advanced or metastatic head and neck squamous cell, hepatocellular, melanoma or renal cell carcinoma were enrolled in the trial. Before TCR sequencing, CD4+ T cells and CD8+ T cells from peripheral blood were sorted into separate populations.

From the cysteine through the phenylalanine, the CDR3 covers 13 amino acids. CDR3 DNA is the only sequence kept; it has 39 bases, read in frame from the first base. The germline ends are 10 bases apart after V is trimmed by 4 bases and J by 4 bases. Reading the germline V gene gives CDR1 SGHAT and CDR2 FQNNGV. The rearranged chain carries TRBV11-2 and TRBJ1-1, with the D segment identity uncertain. This receptor was obtained from an adult with an advanced solid tumor such as melanoma, head and neck, liver or kidney cancer. Source: CD4+ or CD8+ T cells sorted from blood, taken in a trial of the OX40 agonist ivuxolimab. The CDR3 in this case is CASSSVVSTEAFF. The DNA sequence is TGTGCCAGCAGCTCGGTGGTTTCCACTGAAGCTTTCTTT.